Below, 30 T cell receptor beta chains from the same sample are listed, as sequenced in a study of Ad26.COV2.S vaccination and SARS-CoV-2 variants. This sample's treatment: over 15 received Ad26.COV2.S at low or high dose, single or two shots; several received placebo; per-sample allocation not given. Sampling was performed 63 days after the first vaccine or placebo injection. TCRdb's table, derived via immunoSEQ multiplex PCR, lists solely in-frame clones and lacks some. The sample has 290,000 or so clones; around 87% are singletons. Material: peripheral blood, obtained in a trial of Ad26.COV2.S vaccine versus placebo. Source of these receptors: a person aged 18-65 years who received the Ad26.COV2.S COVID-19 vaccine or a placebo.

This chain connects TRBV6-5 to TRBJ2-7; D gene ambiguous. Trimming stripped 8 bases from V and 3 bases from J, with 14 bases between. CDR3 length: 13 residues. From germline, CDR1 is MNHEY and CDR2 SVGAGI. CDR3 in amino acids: CASGKPENYEQYF. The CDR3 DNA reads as TGTGCCAGCGGTAAGCCAGAAAACTACGAGCAGTACTTC.

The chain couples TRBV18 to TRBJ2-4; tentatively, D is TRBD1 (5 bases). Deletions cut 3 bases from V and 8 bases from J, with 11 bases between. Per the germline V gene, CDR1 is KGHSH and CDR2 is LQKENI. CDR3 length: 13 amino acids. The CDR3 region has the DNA TGTGCCAGCTCACCCCCGTTAGGGGACATTCAGTACTTC. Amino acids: CASSPPLGDIQYF.

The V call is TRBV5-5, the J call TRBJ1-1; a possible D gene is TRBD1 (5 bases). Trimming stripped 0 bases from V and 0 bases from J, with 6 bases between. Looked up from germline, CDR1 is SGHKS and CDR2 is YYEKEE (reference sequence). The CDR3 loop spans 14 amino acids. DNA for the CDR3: TGTGCCAGCAGCTTGGGGGGGTTGAACACTGAAGCTTTCTTT. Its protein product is CASSLGGLNTEAFF.

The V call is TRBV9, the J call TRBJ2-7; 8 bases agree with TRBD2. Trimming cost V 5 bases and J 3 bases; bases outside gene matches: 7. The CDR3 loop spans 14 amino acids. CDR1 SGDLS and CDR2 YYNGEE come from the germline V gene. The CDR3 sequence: CASSQVAGSYEQYF. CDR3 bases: TGTGCCAGCAGTCAGGTAGCGGGGAGCTACGAGCAGTACTTC.

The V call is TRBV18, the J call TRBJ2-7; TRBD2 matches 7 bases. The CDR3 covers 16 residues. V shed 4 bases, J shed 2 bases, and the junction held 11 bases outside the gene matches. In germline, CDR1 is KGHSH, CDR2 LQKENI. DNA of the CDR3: TGTGCCAGCTCACTCGCCAGCGGGAAGGCCCCCTACGAGCAGTACTTC. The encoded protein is CASSLASGKAPYEQYF. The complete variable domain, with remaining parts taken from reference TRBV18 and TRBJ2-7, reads NAGVMQNPRHLVRRRGQEARLRCSPMKGHSHVYWYRQLPEEGLKFMVYLQKENIIDESGMPKERFSAEFPKEGPSILRIQQVVRGDSAAYFCASSLASGKAPYEQYFGPGTRLTVT.

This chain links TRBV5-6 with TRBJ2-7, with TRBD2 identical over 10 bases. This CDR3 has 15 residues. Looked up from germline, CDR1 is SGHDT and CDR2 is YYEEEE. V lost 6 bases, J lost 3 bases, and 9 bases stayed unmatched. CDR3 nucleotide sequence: TGTGCCAGCACCAAACGGGCTAGCGGGAGCTACGAGCAGTACTTC. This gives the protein CASTKRASGSYEQYF.

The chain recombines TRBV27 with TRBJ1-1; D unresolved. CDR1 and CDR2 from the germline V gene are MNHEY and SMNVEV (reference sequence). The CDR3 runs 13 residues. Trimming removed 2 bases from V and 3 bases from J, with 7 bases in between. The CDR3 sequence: CASSLQTHTEAFF. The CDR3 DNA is TGTGCCAGCAGTTTACAGACCCACACTGAAGCTTTCTTT.

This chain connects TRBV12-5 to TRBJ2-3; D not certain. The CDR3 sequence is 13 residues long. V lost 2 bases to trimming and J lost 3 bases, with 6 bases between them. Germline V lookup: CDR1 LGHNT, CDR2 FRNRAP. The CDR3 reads CASGLYSTDTQYF. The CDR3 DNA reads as TGTGCTAGTGGTTTGTATAGTACAGATACGCAGTATTTT.

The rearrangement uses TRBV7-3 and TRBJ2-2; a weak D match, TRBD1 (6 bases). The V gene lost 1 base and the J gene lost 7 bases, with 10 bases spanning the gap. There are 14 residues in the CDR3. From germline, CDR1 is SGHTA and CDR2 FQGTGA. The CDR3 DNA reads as TGTGCCAGCAGCTTAAGGGGGCAGGGCGGGGAGCTGTTTTTT. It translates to CASSLRGQGGELFF.

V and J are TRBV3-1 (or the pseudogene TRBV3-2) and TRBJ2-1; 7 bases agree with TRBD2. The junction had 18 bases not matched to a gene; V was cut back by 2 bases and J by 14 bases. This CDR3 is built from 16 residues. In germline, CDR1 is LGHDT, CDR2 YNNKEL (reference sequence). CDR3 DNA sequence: TGTGCCAGCAGCCAAAAAGGCCCTAGCGGAAACTACATGAAGTTCTTC. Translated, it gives CASSQKGPSGNYMKFF.

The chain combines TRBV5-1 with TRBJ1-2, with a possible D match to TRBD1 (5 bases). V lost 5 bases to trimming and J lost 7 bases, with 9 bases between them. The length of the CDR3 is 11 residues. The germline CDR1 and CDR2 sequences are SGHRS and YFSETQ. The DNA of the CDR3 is TGCGCCAGCAGTTCTGGGGGTGGCTACACCTTC. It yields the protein CASSSGGGYTF.

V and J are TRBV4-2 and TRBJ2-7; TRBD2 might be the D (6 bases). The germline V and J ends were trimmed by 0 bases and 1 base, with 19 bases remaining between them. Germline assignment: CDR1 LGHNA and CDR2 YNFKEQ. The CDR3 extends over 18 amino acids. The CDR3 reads CASSQDSVRWGRSYEQYF. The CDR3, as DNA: TGTGCCAGCAGCCAAGATAGTGTAAGGTGGGGGAGGTCCTACGAGCAGTACTTC.

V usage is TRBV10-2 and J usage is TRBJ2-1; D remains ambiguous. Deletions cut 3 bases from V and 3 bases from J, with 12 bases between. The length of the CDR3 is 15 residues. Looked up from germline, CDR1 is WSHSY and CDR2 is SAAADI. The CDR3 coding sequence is TGCGCCAGCAGTGACCCGGCTAGGGTCTACAATGAGCAGTTCTTC. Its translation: CASSDPARVYNEQFF.

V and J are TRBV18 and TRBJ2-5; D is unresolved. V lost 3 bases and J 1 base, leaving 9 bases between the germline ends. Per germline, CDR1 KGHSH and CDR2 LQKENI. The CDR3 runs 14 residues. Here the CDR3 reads CASSPPSPQETQYF. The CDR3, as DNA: TGTGCCAGCTCACCCCCGAGCCCCCAAGAGACCCAGTACTTC.

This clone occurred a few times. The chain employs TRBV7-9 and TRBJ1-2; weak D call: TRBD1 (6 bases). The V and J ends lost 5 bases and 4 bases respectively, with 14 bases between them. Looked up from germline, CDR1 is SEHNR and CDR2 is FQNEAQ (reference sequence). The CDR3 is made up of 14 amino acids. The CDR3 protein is CASSNDRKLYGYTF. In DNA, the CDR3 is TGTGCCAGCAGCAATGACAGGAAGCTCTATGGCTACACCTTC.

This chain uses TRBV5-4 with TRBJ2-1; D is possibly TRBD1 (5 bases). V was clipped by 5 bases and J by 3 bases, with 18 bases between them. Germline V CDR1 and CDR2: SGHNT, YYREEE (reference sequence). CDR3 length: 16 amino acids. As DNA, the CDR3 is TGTGCCAGCAGGCTACGCCAGGGAAATATCTACAATGAGCAGTTCTTC. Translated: CASRLRQGNIYNEQFF.

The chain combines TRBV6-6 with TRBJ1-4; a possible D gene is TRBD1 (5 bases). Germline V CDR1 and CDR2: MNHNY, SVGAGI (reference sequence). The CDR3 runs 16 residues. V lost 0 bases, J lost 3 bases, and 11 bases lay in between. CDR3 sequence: CASSYSLGVSNEKLFF. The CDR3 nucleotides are TGTGCCAGCAGTTACTCGTTAGGGGTGTCTAATGAAAAACTGTTTTTT.

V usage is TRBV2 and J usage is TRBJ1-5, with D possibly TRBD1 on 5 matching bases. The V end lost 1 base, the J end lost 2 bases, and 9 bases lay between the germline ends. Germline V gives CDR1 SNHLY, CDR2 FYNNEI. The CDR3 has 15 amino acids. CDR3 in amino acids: CASSEVRAGNQPQHF. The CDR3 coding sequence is TGTGCCAGCAGTGAAGTCAGGGCCGGCAATCAGCCCCAGCATTTT.

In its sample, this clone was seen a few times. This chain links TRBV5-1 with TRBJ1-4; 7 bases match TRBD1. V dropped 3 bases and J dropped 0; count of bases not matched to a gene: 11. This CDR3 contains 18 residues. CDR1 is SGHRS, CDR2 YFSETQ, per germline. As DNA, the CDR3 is TGCGCCAGCAGCTGGAGAAGACAGGGACTTGCAACTAATGAAAAACTGTTTTTT. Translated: CASSWRRQGLATNEKLFF.

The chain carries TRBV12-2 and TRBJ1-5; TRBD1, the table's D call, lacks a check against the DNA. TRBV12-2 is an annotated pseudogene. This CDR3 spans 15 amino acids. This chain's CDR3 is CASRFQGAMYQPQHF. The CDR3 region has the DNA TGTGCAAGTCGCTTCCAGGGGGCGATGTATCAGCCCCAGCATTTT.

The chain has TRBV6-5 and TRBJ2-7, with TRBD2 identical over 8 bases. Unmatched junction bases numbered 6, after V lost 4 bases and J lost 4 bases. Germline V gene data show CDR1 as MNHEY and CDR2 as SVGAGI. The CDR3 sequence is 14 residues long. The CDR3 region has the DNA TGTGCCAGCAGTTTAAGCGGGAGAGGGTACGAGCAGTACTTC. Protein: CASSLSGRGYEQYF.

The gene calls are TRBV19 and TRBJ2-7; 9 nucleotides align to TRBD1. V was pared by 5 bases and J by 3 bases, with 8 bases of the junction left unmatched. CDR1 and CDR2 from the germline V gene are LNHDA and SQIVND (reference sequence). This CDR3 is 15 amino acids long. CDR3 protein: CASSVQGALGYEQYF. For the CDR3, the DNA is TGTGCCAGTAGTGTACAGGGGGCCCTTGGCTACGAGCAGTACTTC.

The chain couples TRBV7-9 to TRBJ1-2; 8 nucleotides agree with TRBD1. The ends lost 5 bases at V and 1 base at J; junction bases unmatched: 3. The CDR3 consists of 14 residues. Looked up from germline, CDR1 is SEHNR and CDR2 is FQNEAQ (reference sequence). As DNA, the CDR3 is TGTGCCAGCAGCCCGGGACAGGTTAACTATGGCTACACCTTC. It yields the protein CASSPGQVNYGYTF.

This CDR3 is CASSLPIGELFF. The DNA of the CDR3 is TGCGCCAGCAGCCTTCCTATCGGGGAGCTGTTTTTT. The rearrangement joins TRBV5-1 to TRBJ2-2; no firm D call. Germline CDR1 SGHRS, CDR2 YFSETQ. V lost 4 bases, J lost 7 bases, and 8 bases lay in between. The CDR3 contains 12 residues.

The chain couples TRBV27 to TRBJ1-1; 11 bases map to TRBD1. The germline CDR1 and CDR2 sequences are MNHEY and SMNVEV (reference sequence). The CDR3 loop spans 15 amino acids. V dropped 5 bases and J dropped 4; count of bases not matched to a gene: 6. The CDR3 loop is CASSPVGTGGTEAFF. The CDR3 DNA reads TGTGCCAGCAGTCCTGTAGGGACAGGGGGCACTGAAGCTTTCTTT.

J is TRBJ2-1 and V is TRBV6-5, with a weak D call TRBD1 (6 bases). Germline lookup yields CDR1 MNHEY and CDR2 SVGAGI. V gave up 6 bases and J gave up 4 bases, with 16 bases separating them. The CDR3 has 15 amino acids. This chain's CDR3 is CASSYRDGGYNEQFF. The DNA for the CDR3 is TGTGCCAGCAGCTACAGGGATGGTGGGTACAATGAGCAGTTCTTC.

Here the CDR3 reads CASSSWGGASEKLFF. CDR3 bases: TGTGCCAGCAGTTCCTGGGGGGGGGCCAGTGAAAAACTGTTTTTT. The gene calls are TRBV27 and TRBJ1-4; TRBD1 is a possible D gene (6 bases). CDR3 size: 15 residues. V dropped 4 bases and J dropped 7 bases, with 16 bases sitting between them. CDR1 and CDR2 (germline): MNHEY, SMNVEV (reference sequence).

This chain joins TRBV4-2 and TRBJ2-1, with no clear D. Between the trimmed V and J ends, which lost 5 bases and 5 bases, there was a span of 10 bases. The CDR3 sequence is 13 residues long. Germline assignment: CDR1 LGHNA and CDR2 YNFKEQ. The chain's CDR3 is CASSKGRNNEQFF. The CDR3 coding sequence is TGTGCCAGCAGCAAAGGAAGGAACAATGAGCAGTTCTTC.

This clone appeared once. The CDR3 region is CASSRGGADYNEQFF. CDR3 nucleotide sequence: TGCGCCAGCAGTCGCGGGGGGGCGGATTACAATGAGCAGTTCTTC. The chain couples TRBV5-1 to TRBJ2-1; 9 bases map to TRBD2. This CDR3 region has 15 residues. Trimming cost V 5 bases and J 4 bases; bases outside gene matches: 7. The germline V gene encodes CDR1 SGHRS and CDR2 YFSETQ.

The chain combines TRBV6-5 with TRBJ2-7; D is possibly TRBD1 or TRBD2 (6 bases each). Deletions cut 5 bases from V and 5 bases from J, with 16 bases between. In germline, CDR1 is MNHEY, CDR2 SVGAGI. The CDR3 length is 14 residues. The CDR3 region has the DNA TGTGCCAGCAGTCCCCCGGGGGCGAAGAACGAGCAGTACTTC. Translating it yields CASSPPGAKNEQYF.